The 32 T cell receptor beta chains below were found in one sample sequenced in a study of shared clonotypes between healthy human individuals. Only in-frame clones appear in the TCRdb table, and some are missing; sequencing was by immunoSEQ multiplex PCR. The repertoire holds roughly 2.6 million clones, approximately 94% seen once, with under 0.15% in the top ten. The sample consisted of naive CD4+ T cells sorted from blood. The subset was: CD45RA+ positively selected. Receptors were obtained from a man aged 18 to 30 in good health.

For the CDR3, the DNA is TGTGCCAGCAGCATACAGGGGGGCAATCAGCCCCAGCATTTT. This sequence encodes CASSIQGGNQPQHF. The rearrangement uses TRBV7-6 and TRBJ1-5; the match to TRBD1 covers 8 bases. The CDR3 loop spans 14 amino acids. Germline CDR1 is SGHVS and CDR2 is FNYEAQ. The ends lost 5 bases at V and 2 bases at J; junction bases unmatched: 2. The variable domain in full, completed from reference TRBV7-6 and TRBJ1-5, reads GAGVSQSPRYKVTKRGQDVALRCDPISGHVSLYWYRQALGQGPEFLTYFNYEAQQDKSGLPNDRFSAERPEGSISTLTIQRTEQRDSAMYRCASSIQGGNQPQHFGDGTRLSIL.

The chain uses TRBV5-1 and TRBJ2-7; 9 nucleotides match TRBD1. Germline V gene data show CDR1 as SGHRS and CDR2 as YFSETQ. The V gene end was trimmed by 0 bases and the J gene end by 6 bases; junction bases not matched to a gene: 10. The CDR3 covers 16 residues. The CDR3: CASSLDGTGGIGEQYF. DNA for the CDR3: TGCGCCAGCAGCTTGGATGGTACAGGGGGCATCGGCGAGCAGTACTTC.

V gene TRBV19 combines with J gene TRBJ2-6; 9 nucleotides agree with TRBD2. Germline CDR1 is LNHDA and CDR2 is SQIVND (reference sequence). The CDR3 runs to 17 residues. V was clipped by 5 bases and J by 1 base; unmatched bases: 6. The chain's CDR3 is CASSRASGKSGANVLTF. The CDR3 DNA follows: TGTGCCAGTAGTCGGGCTAGCGGGAAGTCTGGGGCCAACGTCCTGACTTTC.

The J gene is TRBJ2-1, the V gene TRBV14; D remains ambiguous. From germline, CDR1 is SGHDN and CDR2 FVKESK. Trimming took 1 base from V and 9 from J, leaving 10 bases between them. The CDR3 has 13 amino acids. The CDR3 bases are TGTGCCAGCAGCCAAGGATGGGTGGGTGAGCAGTTCTTC. This gives the protein CASSQGWVGEQFF.

A remark on this clone: In the same sample, other DNA sequences code for this CDR3. For the CDR3, the DNA is TGTGCCACCAGCGTCGACTCTGGAAACACCATATATTTT. This translates into CATSVDSGNTIYF. The chain joins TRBV15 to TRBJ1-3; D not resolved. Germline CDR1 reads LNHNV; CDR2 reads YYDKDF (reference sequence). V lost 5 bases and J 0 bases, leaving 5 bases between the germline ends. The CDR3 consists of 13 residues.

The chain couples TRBV19 to TRBJ1-6; tentative D call: TRBD1 (5 bases). Deletions cut 8 bases from V and 1 base from J, with 15 bases between. The CDR3 spans 16 residues. Per germline, CDR1 LNHDA and CDR2 SQIVND (reference sequence). The CDR3 nucleotides read TGTGCCAGTCAAACACACGAGGGGTCCTATAATTCACCCCTCCACTTT. Protein sequence: CASQTHEGSYNSPLHF.

The chain joins TRBV5-4 to TRBJ2-6; D is uncertain. Germline lookup yields CDR1 SGHNT and CDR2 YYREEE (reference sequence). Trimming removed 4 bases from V and 0 bases from J, with 8 bases in between. This CDR3 region has 15 residues. CDR3 nucleotide sequence: TGTGCCAGCAGCCAGGATTACTCTGGGGCCAACGTCCTGACTTTC. It translates to CASSQDYSGANVLTF.

This sequence joins TRBV11-2 and TRBJ2-3, with unresolved D. The length of the CDR3 is 14 residues. V lost 1 base to trimming and J lost 4 bases, with 9 bases between them. CDR1 SGHAT and CDR2 FQNNGV come from the germline V gene. As DNA, the CDR3 is TGTGCCAGCAGCTTAGTTCGCCAGCCAGATACGCAGTATTTT. This codes for CASSLVRQPDTQYF.

The rearrangement joins TRBV11-3 to TRBJ2-1, with 10 nucleotides matching TRBD2. This CDR3 is built from 16 residues. Germline trimming cut 5 bases from V and 2 bases from J; bases unmatched to any gene: 6. Per the germline V gene, CDR1 is SGHNT and CDR2 is YENEEA. The CDR3 bases are TGTGCCAGCAGCCCCCGTCTAGCGGGGGCCTACAATGAGCAGTTCTTC. It translates to CASSPRLAGAYNEQFF.

This clone has only a few counts. This chain links TRBV2 with TRBJ1-2; no firm D call. CDR3 length: 12 amino acids. Germline CDR1 SNHLY, CDR2 FYNNEI. Between the trimmed V and J ends, which lost 11 bases and 8 bases, there was a span of 18 bases. The CDR3 bases are TGTGCCGGGTTCTCCCAGGAAGACGGCTACACCTTC. This sequence encodes CAGFSQEDGYTF.

V and J are TRBV10-1 and TRBJ2-5; D is unresolved. CDR3 length: 13 amino acids. Germline V gives CDR1 WNHNN, CDR2 SYGVQD (reference sequence). Trimming removed 10 bases from V and 3 bases from J, with 15 bases in between. The CDR3 sequence is CANQPSPEETQYF. The CDR3 region has the DNA TGCGCCAACCAACCCTCCCCCGAAGAGACCCAGTACTTC.

The CDR3 region is CASSRGQNGQGADTQYF. CDR3 DNA sequence: TGCGCCAGCAGCCGCGGGCAAAACGGACAGGGTGCAGATACGCAGTATTTT. The chain links TRBV5-1 to TRBJ2-3; 8 nucleotides match TRBD1. In germline, CDR1 is SGHRS, CDR2 YFSETQ. With V trimmed by 4 bases and J by 4 bases, 14 bases remained unmatched. The CDR3 contains 17 residues.

The gene calls are TRBV7-8 and TRBJ1-1, with D possibly TRBD1 on 5 matching bases. Germline V CDR1 and CDR2: SGHVS, FQNEAQ. This CDR3 spans 15 amino acids. Trimming pared 7 bases from V and 7 bases from J, leaving 22 bases between. The CDR3 nucleotides are TGTGCCAGCATCCAACATACACAGGCCCCACTTGAAGCTTTCTTT. Translation gives CASIQHTQAPLEAFF.

The V and J genes are TRBV15 and TRBJ2-7, with TRBD2 matching over 8 bases. The V and J ends lost 2 bases and 4 bases, in that order; junction bases with no gene match: 7. The CDR3 runs to 15 residues. Germline lookup yields CDR1 LNHNV and CDR2 YYDKDF (reference sequence). The CDR3 DNA sequence: TGTGCCACCAGCAGACCGAATAGCGGGAAATACGAGCAGTACTTC. Its translation is CATSRPNSGKYEQYF.

The CDR3 bases are TGTGCCAGCAGTTTAGAACGCGGGGGTAACTATGGCTACACCTTC. Protein product: CASSLERGGNYGYTF. This chain links TRBV27 with TRBJ1-2, with D tentatively TRBD1 (5 bases). This CDR3 contains 15 residues. V lost 2 bases, J lost 1 base, and 11 bases lay in between. The V gene's germline CDR1 is MNHEY and CDR2 SMNVEV (reference sequence).

The chain is built from TRBV11-3 and TRBJ1-1; D gene ambiguous. This CDR3 is 13 amino acids long. V was shortened by 5 bases and J by 3 bases, with 10 bases between the two germline ends. Germline V lookup: CDR1 SGHNT, CDR2 YENEEA. In DNA, the CDR3 is TGTGCCAGCAGCGCTGGAGTCTACACTGAAGCTTTCTTT. The encoded protein is CASSAGVYTEAFF.

J is TRBJ1-5 and V is TRBV6-5; 7 bases are a match to TRBD1. V shed 8 bases, J shed 6 bases, and the junction held 10 bases outside the gene matches. The CDR3 loop spans 14 amino acids. Germline loops: CDR1 MNHEY, CDR2 SVGAGI. The CDR3, as DNA: TGTGCCAGCTGCCGGTTACAGGGGAGTCAGCCCCAGCATTTT. Its protein product is CASCRLQGSQPQHF.

The rearrangement uses TRBV7-9 and TRBJ2-7, with a tentative D call TRBD1 (6 bases). The V gene's germline CDR1 is SEHNR and CDR2 FQNEAQ (reference sequence). The V end lost 0 bases, the J end lost 4 bases, and 13 bases lay between the germline ends. The CDR3 consists of 15 residues. The CDR3 nucleotides are TGTGCCAGCAGCTTAGCCACAGGACAGTCTTACGAGCAGTACTTC. Its protein is CASSLATGQSYEQYF.

The chain uses TRBV18 and TRBJ1-1; D unclear. In germline, CDR1 is KGHSH, CDR2 LQKENI. This CDR3 spans 13 amino acids. Trimming cost V 8 bases and J 7 bases, with 17 bases left between them. The CDR3 DNA sequence: TGTGCCAGCCTTTCACGGCGAGAAAATGAAGCTTTCTTT. It yields the protein CASLSRRENEAFF.

To note about this clone: This same CDR3 is encoded by further DNA sequences in the sample. The gene calls are TRBV2 and TRBJ1-1; D is unresolved. Trimming left V 3 bases short and J 1 base short, with 3 bases between. The CDR3 consists of 12 residues. Looked up from germline, CDR1 is SNHLY and CDR2 is FYNNEI. CDR3 nucleotides: TGTGCCAGCAGTGATAGGAACACTGAAGCTTTCTTT. This encodes CASSDRNTEAFF.

The chain combines TRBV5-4 with TRBJ2-1, with a tentative D call TRBD1 (5 bases). This CDR3 contains 15 residues. CDR1 is SGHNT and CDR2 is YYREEE in the germline V gene (reference sequence). Trimming cost V 5 bases and J 2 bases, with 14 bases left between them. DNA for the CDR3: TGTGCCAGCAGTCGGGCAGGGTCCCCCTACAATGAGCAGTTCTTC. Translating it yields CASSRAGSPYNEQFF.

The genes are TRBV5-1 and TRBJ1-1, with TRBD1 matching 7 bases. Trimming removed 7 bases from V and 1 base from J; junction bases left unmatched: 7. The germline CDR1 and CDR2 sequences are SGHRS and YFSETQ. The CDR3 extends over 14 amino acids. CDR3 nucleotide sequence: TGCGCCAGCCACCACACAGGGGAGAACACTGAAGCTTTCTTT. As protein: CASHHTGENTEAFF. Drawing the rest from reference TRBV5-1 and TRBJ1-1, the complete variable domain is KAGVTQTPRYLIKTRGQQVTLSCSPISGHRSVSWYQQTPGQGLQFLFEYFSETQRNKGNFPGRFSGRQFSNSRSEMNVSTLELGDSALYLCASHHTGENTEAFFGQGTRLTVV.

As concerns this clone: The same CDR3 also results from other DNA sequences found in this sample. The CDR3: CASSLGSGGTDTQYF. The CDR3 DNA follows: TGCGCCAGCAGCTTGGGTTCAGGGGGGACAGATACGCAGTATTTT. V usage is TRBV5-1 and J usage is TRBJ2-3, with D maybe TRBD1 (7 bases). Trimming took 0 bases from V and 3 from J, leaving 11 bases between them. Germline V gene lookup returns CDR1 SGHRS and CDR2 YFSETQ. This CDR3 has 15 residues.

The chain has TRBV4-3 and TRBJ2-2; no definite D call. V was cut by 0 bases and J by 0 bases, with 8 bases left in between. Germline CDR1 is LGHNA and CDR2 is YSLEER. The CDR3 runs to 16 residues. The CDR3 spells CASSQEVPTNTGELFF. The CDR3 bases are TGCGCCAGCAGCCAAGAGGTCCCAACGAACACCGGGGAGCTGTTTTTT.

The chain uses TRBV2 and TRBJ1-5; D remains ambiguous. Germline V gene lookup returns CDR1 SNHLY and CDR2 FYNNEI. This CDR3 contains 14 residues. Trimming removed 3 bases at V and 3 bases at J, with 9 bases between. Here the CDR3 DNA reads TGTGCCAGCAGTGACGGGAGGGCCAATCAGCCCCAGCATTTT. Translating it yields CASSDGRANQPQHF.

The rearrangement joins TRBV5-4 to TRBJ2-1; TRBD2 matches 7 bases. This CDR3 spans 16 amino acids. V lost 5 bases, J lost 2 bases, and 10 bases stayed unmatched. Germline assignment: CDR1 SGHNT and CDR2 YYREEE (reference sequence). CDR3 loop: CASSRTAAGAYNEQFF. DNA for the CDR3: TGTGCCAGCAGTCGAACGGCGGCGGGAGCCTACAATGAGCAGTTCTTC.

Details on this clone: At one of its ends the junction is not consistent with the germline gene, which may arise from a read error. The rearrangement links TRBV7-7 to TRBJ2-5; maybe TRBD2 (6 bases). Looked up from germline, CDR1 is SSHAT and CDR2 is FNYEAQ (reference sequence). The CDR3 consists of 18 residues. CDR3 nucleotides: TGTGCTAGCAGCTTAGGTAGGACGATCGGGGGTCACCAAGAGACCCAGTACTTC. It yields the protein CASSLGRTIGGHQETQYF.

The chain joins TRBV11-3 to TRBJ2-1; 8 nucleotides match TRBD2. Germline CDR1 reads SGHNT; CDR2 reads YENEEA. CDR3 size: 15 residues. With 5 bases clipped from V and 2 bases from J, the junction kept 5 bases outside the gene matches. Written as DNA, the CDR3 is TGTGCCAGCAGCCACGGGAGGGGCCCCTACAATGAGCAGTTCTTC. It specifies CASSHGRGPYNEQFF.

This chain links TRBV27 with TRBJ2-1; 8 positions agree with TRBD2. This CDR3 is built from 17 residues. V gave up 6 bases and J gave up 7 bases; unmatched junction bases: 17. Germline lookup yields CDR1 MNHEY and CDR2 SMNVEV (reference sequence). CDR3 protein: CASSGWGFAGGRNEQFF. The CDR3 DNA follows: TGTGCCAGCAGCGGTTGGGGTTTCGCGGGAGGTCGAAATGAGCAGTTCTTC.

The chain is built from TRBV10-1 and TRBJ1-1; D gene uncertain. V was shortened by 4 bases and J by 1 base, with 10 bases between the two germline ends. This CDR3 has 14 residues. Germline lookup yields CDR1 WNHNN and CDR2 SYGVQD (reference sequence). CDR3 loop: CASSAGRSNTEAFF. CDR3 nucleotide sequence: TGCGCCAGCAGTGCCGGGCGGTCGAACACTGAAGCTTTCTTT.

The rearrangement links TRBV4-1 to TRBJ2-3, with 10 bases fitting TRBD2. Germline V gene data show CDR1 as MGHRA and CDR2 as YSYEKL. V was pared by 5 bases and J by 5 bases, with 10 bases of the junction left unmatched. This CDR3 region has 16 residues. CDR3 amino acids: CASSFRLAGLGDTQYF. The CDR3 DNA is TGCGCCAGCAGCTTCAGACTAGCGGGCCTGGGAGATACGCAGTATTTT.

V is TRBV7-2 and J is TRBJ2-5; tentatively, D is TRBD1 (6 bases). Germline CDR1 is SGHTA and CDR2 is FQGNSA. Deletions cut 2 bases from V and 5 bases from J, with 15 bases between. The CDR3 covers 15 residues. The CDR3 DNA follows: TGTGCCAGCAGCTTACCCCGGGCAGGGGCGGAGACCCAGTACTTC. This encodes CASSLPRAGAETQYF.